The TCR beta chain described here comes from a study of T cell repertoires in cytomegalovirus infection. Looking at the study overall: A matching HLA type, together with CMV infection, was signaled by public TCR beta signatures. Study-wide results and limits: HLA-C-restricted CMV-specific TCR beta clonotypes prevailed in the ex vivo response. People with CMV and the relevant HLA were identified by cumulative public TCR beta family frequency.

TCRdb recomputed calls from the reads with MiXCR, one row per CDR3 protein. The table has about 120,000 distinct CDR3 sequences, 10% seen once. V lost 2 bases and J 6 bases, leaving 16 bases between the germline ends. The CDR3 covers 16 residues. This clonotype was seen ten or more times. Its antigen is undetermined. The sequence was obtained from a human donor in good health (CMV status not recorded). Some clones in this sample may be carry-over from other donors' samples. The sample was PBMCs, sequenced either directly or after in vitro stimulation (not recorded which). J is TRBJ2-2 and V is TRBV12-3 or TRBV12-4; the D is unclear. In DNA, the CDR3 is TGTGCCAGCAGTTTACAGAGTCTAGTTGGGGCCGGGGAGCTGTTTTTT. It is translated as CASSLQSLVGAGELFF.